These 32 T cell receptor beta chains came from one sample sequenced in a study of T cells in Graves' hyperthyroidism and ophthalmopathy. What was amplified from RNA transcripts were TCR beta CDR3 regions. With the HTBI primer set, the TCR CDR3 went through a first round of RT-PCR. TCRdb re-derived calls from the multiplex PCR reads in MiXCR, one entry per CDR3 protein. The table includes a few hundred thousand distinct CDR3 sequences, around 16% detected once. The specimen sequenced was blood. Receptors originate from a woman younger than 45 with Graves' hyperthyroidism.

Points on this clonotype: A much larger clonotype is one base distant, so this may be a read error. The chain combines TRBV24-1 with TRBJ2-5; weak D call: TRBD2 (5 bases). This CDR3 has 14 residues. The germline CDR1 and CDR2 sequences are KGHDR and SFDVKD. Here the CDR3 DNA reads TGTGCCAGCAGTGCCGGACCGGGGTGGGAGACCCAGTACTTC. It translates to CASSAGPGWETQYF.

This clonotype was seen repeatedly, ten times or more. J is TRBJ2-3 and V is TRBV6-1; D is undetermined. The germline gives CDR1 MNHNS, CDR2 SASEGT. The CDR3 totals 13 residues. Trimming cost V 5 bases and J 4 bases, with 10 bases left between them. As DNA, the CDR3 is TGTGCCAGCAGTTATCTTAGGGCAGATACGCAGTATTTT. Translation gives CASSYLRADTQYF.

This clonotype was seen a handful of times. CDR3 DNA sequence: TGCAGTGCTAGTTTGACAGGGGCGTATTCACCCCTCCACTTT. It is translated as CSASLTGAYSPLHF. V is TRBV20-1 and J is TRBJ1-6; 8 bases map to TRBD1. The CDR3 is 14 amino acids. The germline V gene has CDR1 DFQATT and CDR2 SNEGSKA (reference sequence). Unmatched junction bases numbered 6, after V lost 3 bases and J lost 8 bases.

This clonotype was recorded at least ten times. V gene TRBV10-1 combines with J gene TRBJ2-7; 7 bases are shared with TRBD2. The CDR3 covers 12 residues. Per germline, CDR1 WNHNN and CDR2 SYGVQD (reference sequence). The J segment lost 5 bases and the V segment lost 5 bases, leaving 3 bases of the junction unmatched. The CDR3 loop is CASSRTSDEQYF. DNA of the CDR3: TGCGCCAGCAGTCGAACTAGCGACGAGCAGTACTTC.

This clonotype was seen more than once but under ten times. The chain has TRBV7-9 and TRBJ2-1, with D perhaps assigned TRBD1 or TRBD2 (6 bases each). CDR1 is SEHNR, CDR2 FQNEAQ, per germline (reference sequence). The ends were cut back, 3 bases at V and 5 bases at J, with 17 bases in the middle. The CDR3 is made up of 16 amino acids. Written as DNA, the CDR3 is TGTGCCAGCAGCTTTTGGGGGGCGAAACCAAACAATGAGCAGTTCTTC. It yields the protein CASSFWGAKPNNEQFF.

There are many counts of this clonotype. The chain combines TRBV5-1 with TRBJ2-3; TRBD2 matches 9 bases. Trimming took 1 base from V and 2 from J; bases not matched to a gene: 8. The CDR3 is 17 amino acids. From germline, CDR1 is SGHRS and CDR2 YFSETQ. The CDR3 is CASSLQSSGSVTDTQYF. DNA of the CDR3: TGCGCCAGCAGCTTGCAGAGTAGCGGGAGTGTCACAGATACGCAGTATTTT.

This clonotype was seen a handful of times. The V gene is TRBV3-1, the J gene TRBJ2-1, with TRBD2 as a possible D gene (5 bases). The germline V gene encodes CDR1 LGHDT and CDR2 YNNKEL (reference sequence). V was shortened by 1 base and J by 1 base, with 8 bases between the two germline ends. This CDR3 region has 15 residues. The CDR3 coding sequence is TGTGCCAGCAGCCAAGCGGGGAGATCCTACAATGAGCAGTTCTTC. As protein: CASSQAGRSYNEQFF.

This clonotype was counted between two and nine times. This rearrangement joins TRBV20-1 to TRBJ2-3; 10 nucleotides match TRBD2. CDR1 DFQATT and CDR2 SNEGSKA come from the germline V gene (reference sequence). The CDR3 runs to 14 residues. V dropped 2 bases and J dropped 4; count of bases not matched to a gene: 3. This CDR3 reads CSARPSGSADTQYF. CDR3 DNA sequence: TGCAGTGCTAGACCTAGCGGGAGCGCAGATACGCAGTATTTT.

This clonotype was picked up many times. The chain joins TRBV5-1 to TRBJ2-1; a possible D gene is TRBD2 (7 bases). Germline loops: CDR1 SGHRS, CDR2 YFSETQ. Trimming pared 6 bases from V and 7 bases from J, leaving 11 bases between. The CDR3 loop spans 12 amino acids. CDR3 bases: TGCGCCAGCAAGGGGGGGGCGAATGAGCAGTTCTTC. Translation: CASKGGANEQFF.

This clonotype was detected many times. V usage is TRBV5-6 and J usage is TRBJ1-4, with 8 bases that match TRBD1. This CDR3 has 15 residues. Trimming cost V 3 bases and J 4 bases; bases outside gene matches: 5. The germline CDR1 and CDR2 sequences are SGHDT and YYEEEE. CDR3 DNA sequence: TGTGCCAGCAGCTACGGGACAGGAGATAATGAAAAACTGTTTTTT. Amino acids: CASSYGTGDNEKLFF.

This clonotype was recorded many times. The CDR3 nucleotides read TGTGCCAGCAGTTTGGCGAGGTGGGAAAAACTGTTTTTT. Translated: CASSLARWEKLFF. The chain recombines TRBV12-3 or TRBV12-4 with TRBJ1-4; no clear D gene. CDR3 size: 13 residues. V shed 3 bases and J shed 8 bases, with 10 bases lying between them.

This clonotype occurred a few times. The chain joins TRBV29-1 to TRBJ1-5; 8 bases are a match to TRBD1. V dropped 4 bases and J dropped 3; count of bases not matched to a gene: 5. The germline gives CDR1 SQVTM, CDR2 ANQGSEA. The CDR3 is 14 amino acids. DNA for the CDR3: TGCAGCGTTGGAGGGACAGGCGACAATCAGCCCCAGCATTTT. It specifies CSVGGTGDNQPQHF.

The V gene is TRBV27, the J gene TRBJ2-1; perhaps D is TRBD1 or TRBD2 (5 bases each). CDR1 and CDR2 (germline): MNHEY, SMNVEV (reference sequence). V shed 7 bases and J shed 1 base, with 8 bases lying between them. There are 13 residues in the CDR3. CDR3: CASTGPSYNEQFF. The DNA of the CDR3 is TGTGCCAGCACGGGGCCTTCCTACAATGAGCAGTTCTTC.

This clonotype was counted many times. The junction departs from the called germline gene at one end, perhaps through a read error. The rearrangement uses TRBV5-1 and TRBJ2-1; no definite D call. Germline CDR1 reads SGHRS; CDR2 reads YFSETQ. The CDR3 loop spans 14 amino acids. The CDR3 protein is CASSPSSGYNEQFF. The CDR3 DNA reads TGTGCCAGCAGCCCAAGCTCAGGTTACAATGAGCAGTTCTTC.

This clonotype was seen more than once but under ten times. The V call is TRBV5-6, the J call TRBJ2-1; 8 bases fit TRBD2. Germline V CDR1 and CDR2: SGHDT, YYEEEE. The CDR3 has 17 amino acids. The V and J ends lost 6 bases and 3 bases, in that order; junction bases with no gene match: 14. The CDR3 region is CASTHQAGAGLYNEQFF. The DNA of the CDR3 is TGTGCCAGCACCCACCAAGCGGGAGCAGGTCTCTACAATGAGCAGTTCTTC.

V usage is TRBV4-1 and J usage is TRBJ2-1; D not resolved. V was clipped by 1 base and J by 6 bases, with 7 bases between them. The CDR3 extends over 13 amino acids. Per germline, CDR1 MGHRA and CDR2 YSYEKL. DNA of the CDR3: TGCGCCAGCAGCCAAGGGGAAGCCAATGAGCAGTTCTTC. This gives the protein CASSQGEANEQFF.

The chain couples TRBV12-3 or TRBV12-4 to TRBJ2-1, with D possibly TRBD2 on 5 matching bases. V was cut by 6 bases and J by 3 bases, with 15 bases left in between. The CDR3 is made up of 15 amino acids. The CDR3 loop reads CASSPGVKSYNEQFF. DNA of the CDR3: TGTGCCAGCAGCCCCGGGGTCAAGAGCTACAATGAGCAGTTCTTC.

This clonotype was seen a handful of times. The chain employs TRBV6-2 or TRBV6-3 and TRBJ2-2; TRBD2 might be the D (6 bases). V lost 0 bases, J lost 6 bases, and 14 bases lay in between. Germline V gives CDR1 MNHEY, CDR2 SVGEGT. The CDR3 extends over 16 amino acids. The CDR3 sequence: CASSYSTGAFAGELFF. CDR3 coding DNA: TGTGCCAGCAGTTACTCGACGGGAGCCTTCGCCGGGGAGCTGTTTTTT.

A note on this clonotype: A much larger clone lies one base from this, so it may be a read error. The J gene is TRBJ2-1, the V gene TRBV7-9; D gene unclear. The V gene lost 5 bases and the J gene lost 5 bases, with 4 bases spanning the gap. The germline V gene encodes CDR1 SEHNR and CDR2 FQNEAQ (reference sequence). The CDR3 covers 11 residues. CDR3 in amino acids: CASSIHNEQFF. DNA of the CDR3: TGTGCCAGCAGCATCCACAATGAGCAGTTCTTC.

This clonotype was detected many times. The rearrangement links TRBV2 to TRBJ2-7; 10 nucleotides align to TRBD2. Germline V lookup: CDR1 SNHLY, CDR2 FYNNEI. This CDR3 is 18 amino acids long. After removal of 0 bases from V and 2 bases from J, the junction contained 10 bases not matched to a gene. The CDR3 nucleotides are TGTGCCAGCAGTGAAGCGCTTCTAGCGGGAGCGCAGGCCTACGAGCAGTACTTC. Translated: CASSEALLAGAQAYEQYF.

In this sample, this clonotype turned up many times. J is TRBJ2-1 and V is TRBV29-1; D may be TRBD2 (5 bases). The CDR3 extends over 14 amino acids. Between the trimmed V and J ends, which lost 4 bases and 5 bases, there was a span of 15 bases. Germline CDR1 SQVTM, CDR2 ANQGSEA. In DNA, the CDR3 is TGCAGCGTTGTGTTTTCGTCCGGGAACAATGAGCAGTTCTTC. It translates to CSVVFSSGNNEQFF.

This clonotype came up a few times. The chain has TRBV18 and TRBJ2-1; D not certain. Trimming removed 2 bases from V and 5 bases from J, with 7 bases in between. The CDR3 sequence is 13 residues long. Per the germline V gene, CDR1 is KGHSH and CDR2 is LQKENI. In nucleotides, the CDR3 is TGTGCCAGCTCACCAAATATGGACAATGAGCAGTTCTTC. Residues: CASSPNMDNEQFF.

Ten or more counts support this clonotype. The chain joins TRBV3-1 to TRBJ2-7; maybe TRBD2 (6 bases). Germline V gene lookup returns CDR1 LGHDT and CDR2 YNNKEL (reference sequence). Deletions cut 4 bases from V and 2 bases from J, with 12 bases between. The CDR3 is made up of 14 amino acids. DNA for the CDR3: TGTGCCAGCAGCCGCGGGACGCCGACCTACGAGCAGTACTTC. Translating gives CASSRGTPTYEQYF.

This clonotype was seen many times. The chain combines TRBV2 with TRBJ1-2; 8 positions match TRBD1. The CDR3 is 16 amino acids. J lost 4 bases, V lost 4 bases, and 11 bases had no gene match. CDR1 is SNHLY and CDR2 is FYNNEI in the germline V gene. The CDR3 protein is CASSGTGLRALYGYTF. As DNA, the CDR3 is TGTGCCAGCAGTGGGACAGGGTTACGCGCTCTCTATGGCTACACCTTC. Full variable domain (missing parts from reference TRBV2 and TRBJ1-2): EPEVTQTPSHQVTQMGQEVILRCVPISNHLYFYWYRQILGQKVEFLVSFYNNEISEKSEIFDDQFSVERPDGSNFTLKIRSTKLEDSAMYFCASSGTGLRALYGYTFGSGTRLTVV.

The chain carries TRBV7-9 and TRBJ2-2; the D gene is possibly TRBD2 (5 bases). V was shortened by 3 bases and J by 6 bases, with 8 bases between the two germline ends. This CDR3 spans 13 amino acids. CDR1 is SEHNR, CDR2 FQNEAQ, per germline (reference sequence). This CDR3 is CASSFGEAGELFF. The CDR3 nucleotides read TGTGCCAGCAGCTTCGGGGAAGCCGGGGAGCTGTTTTTT.

V and J are TRBV6-2 or TRBV6-3 and TRBJ1-5; no reliable D call. The CDR3 is 14 residues long. The germline V gene encodes CDR1 MNHEY and CDR2 SVGEGT. Trimming stripped 4 bases from V and 0 bases from J, with 7 bases between. The DNA of the CDR3 is TGTGCCAGCAGTTCCAGGTTTAGCAATCAGCCCCAGCATTTT. Its translation: CASSSRFSNQPQHF.

There are many counts of this clonotype. The chain recombines TRBV6-1 with TRBJ2-7; 8 bases map to TRBD2. Unmatched junction bases numbered 7, after V lost 5 bases and J lost 1 base. Germline V lookup: CDR1 MNHNS, CDR2 SASEGT. The CDR3 runs to 15 residues. The CDR3 bases are TGTGCCAGCAGTACCCGGGGGGGAGAGTCCTACGAGCAGTACTTC. It codes for CASSTRGGESYEQYF.

This clonotype was recorded at least ten times. The genes are TRBV5-1 and TRBJ2-7, with D possibly TRBD1 on 5 matching bases. The germline V and J ends were trimmed by 0 bases and 2 bases, with 12 bases remaining between them. Germline loops: CDR1 SGHRS, CDR2 YFSETQ. This CDR3 is built from 15 residues. The CDR3 region has the DNA TGCGCCAGCAGCTTGGGTCCCAGGGCAACCTACGAGCAGTACTTC. Translating it yields CASSLGPRATYEQYF.

This sequence joins TRBV6-1 and TRBJ2-7; no firm D call. The length of the CDR3 is 13 residues. Trimming removed 3 bases at V and 7 bases at J, with 13 bases between. CDR1 is MNHNS and CDR2 is SASEGT in the germline V gene. The CDR3 bases are TGTGCCAGCAGTGATCCGATGAATTCAGAGCAGTACTTC. Its protein is CASSDPMNSEQYF.

This clonotype occurred a few times. V usage is TRBV20-1 and J usage is TRBJ1-2, with 8 positions matching TRBD1. The germline gives CDR1 DFQATT, CDR2 SNEGSKA (reference sequence). V was clipped by 5 bases and J by 8 bases; unmatched bases: 10. The CDR3 extends over 13 amino acids. The CDR3 sequence: CSAPYQGAEGYTF. As DNA, the CDR3 is TGCAGTGCTCCCTACCAGGGGGCGGAAGGCTACACCTTC.

This clonotype appeared many times. The chain has TRBV30 and TRBJ1-1; 7 bases match TRBD1. The CDR3 totals 13 residues. CDR1 and CDR2 (germline): GTSNPN, SVGIG (reference sequence). The CDR3 bases are TGTGCACTGGATCAGGGGGGTAACGCTGAAGCTTTCTTT. Its protein is CALDQGGNAEAFF.

This clonotype was recorded a few times. The V call is TRBV9, the J call TRBJ2-5; D may be TRBD2 (5 bases). This CDR3 is built from 15 residues. The V gene lost 2 bases and the J gene lost 1 base, with 12 bases spanning the gap. Per germline, CDR1 SGDLS and CDR2 YYNGEE. Here the CDR3 DNA reads TGTGCCAGCAGCGTGGACTGGGCCGCCCAAGAGACCCAGTACTTC. As protein: CASSVDWAAQETQYF. Full variable domain (missing parts from reference TRBV9 and TRBJ2-5): DSGVTQTPKHLITATGQRVTLRCSPRSGDLSVYWYQQSLDQGLQFLIQYYNGEERAKGNILERFSAQQFPDLHSELNLSSLELGDSALYFCASSVDWAAQETQYFGPGTRLLVL.